The source of this T cell receptor (beta chain) is a study of cytomegalovirus exposure and HLA in healthy donors. Findings of the study overall: An analysis that was carried out later associated 16,951 TCR beta sequences with HLA alleles at 0.05 false discovery rate.

A multiplex PCR was run with 60 Vbeta primers and 13 Jbeta primers. Method: immunoSEQ multiplex PCR; TCRdb's copy keeps in-frame clones and lacks some. The profile shows about 200,000 clones, around 88% of them singletons. V trimming: 1 base; J trimming: 6 bases; junction bases outside the gene matches: 7. CDR1 is MNHNS and CDR2 is SASEGT in the germline V gene. The CDR3 is 16 residues long. A remark on this clone: Its specificity is not known.

The J gene is TRBJ1-5, the V gene TRBV6-1; 9 nucleotides line up with TRBD1. The sequencing sample was made of PBMCs. The receptor comes from a woman aged 30 to 39 in good health and CMV-seronegative. The CDR3 spells CASSEVGQGGGQPQHF. CDR3 nucleotide sequence: TGTGCCAGCAGTGAAGTGGGACAGGGCGGTGGTCAGCCCCAGCATTTT.